Listed below are T cell receptor beta chains from one sample, sequenced in a study of regulatory T cells in long-lasting Graves disease. Each CDR3 protein is one row after TCRdb ran MiXCR on the multiplex PCR reads. Seen here are approximately 490,000 distinct CDR3 sequences, around 16% observed once, and the top ten hold 12%. This same sample was also part of a study on T cells in Graves' hyperthyroidism and ophthalmopathy.

Sequenced material: peripheral blood mononuclear cells (PBMCs), taken at new diagnosis, from a patient treated with antithyroid drugs. Source of these receptors: a middle-aged man with Graves disease. CDR3s include the opening cysteine and the closing phenylalanine or tryptophan.

>TRBJ1-5|TRBV20-1
CSAQPGEGNQPQHF
>TRBJ2-1|TRBV12-3/TRBV12-4
CASTLEAGYRNEQFF
>TRBJ2-7|TRBV7-2
CASSLSPGLAGEEQYF
>TRBJ2-3|TRBV7-9
CASGSGAQYF
>TRBJ1-5|TRBV7-8
CASSRGTGSNQPQHF
>TRBJ1-2|TRBV24-1
CATSDLSIDYGYTF
>TRBJ2-3|TRBV5-1
CASSLAFVTGTDTQYF
>TRBJ2-7|TRBV20-1
CSARRPLSGASYEQYF
>TRBJ1-2|TRBV11-2
CASTRTGGLGRNYGYTF
>TRBJ1-1|TRBV6-1
CASSERTGGLLKFMNTEAFF
>TRBJ2-3|TRBV6-2/TRBV6-3
CASSRDRNTDTQYF
>TRBJ2-4|TRBV20-1
CSARGDPIAKNIQYF
>TRBJ1-3|TRBV11-2
CASSPTWDVRGNTIYF
>TRBJ2-1|TRBV15
CATSRDYGDNEQFF
>TRBJ2-1|TRBV27
CASMGQGTPGLAGAYNEQFF
>TRBJ2-7|TRBV10-3
CAISEGTHEQYF
>TRBJ1-2|TRBV7-2
CASSLGDRGTLGYTF
>TRBJ1-2|TRBV20-1
CSAADRGRGGYTF
>TRBJ1-6|TRBV28
CASINGGEQGAPLHF
>TRBJ1-2|TRBV19
CASRSPLDRDYGYTF
>TRBJ1-2|TRBV28
CASSSWDDGYYGYTF
>TRBJ2-3|TRBV28
CASSPGGWPDTQYF
>TRBJ2-1|TRBV6-2/TRBV6-3
CASSEVWVRVGGEQFF
>TRBJ2-2|TRBV24-1
CATRQGTGELFF